Listed here are 16 T cell receptor beta chains from one sample, sequenced in a study of identical twins. TCRdb reanalysed the 5' RACE reads using MiXCR and keeps one entry per CDR3 protein. Of about 700,000 distinct CDR3 sequences listed, roughly 6% are singletons. Material for sequencing was naive T cells sorted from blood. The receptors were sampled from a man aged 18 to 29 in good health.

This clonotype was detected many times. V and J are TRBV11-1 and TRBJ1-4; D gene ambiguous. This CDR3 is built from 15 residues. V lost 1 base to trimming and J lost 4 bases, with 10 bases between them. From germline, CDR1 is SGHAT and CDR2 FQDESV (reference sequence). DNA of the CDR3: TGTGCCAGCAGCTTAGGGCGGACGGATAATGAAAAACTGTTTTTT. It is translated as CASSLGRTDNEKLFF. Combining the CDR3 with reference TRBV11-1 and TRBJ1-4 gives the whole variable domain EAEVAQSPRYKITEKSQAVAFWCDPISGHATLYWYRQILGQGPELLVQFQDESVVDDSQLPKDRFSAERLKGVDSTLKIQPAELGDSAMYLCASSLGRTDNEKLFFGSGTQLSVL.

The sample holds many counts of this clonotype. The chain couples TRBV4-2 to TRBJ2-5; tentatively, D is TRBD1 (5 bases). Trimming stripped 1 base from V and 2 bases from J, with 11 bases between. The CDR3 extends over 15 amino acids. Germline V gives CDR1 LGHNA, CDR2 YNFKEQ. The CDR3 region is CASSQGGRAQETQYF. The CDR3 coding sequence is TGTGCCAGCAGCCAAGGGGGCAGGGCACAAGAGACCCAGTACTTC.

In its sample, this clonotype was seen many times. The chain recombines TRBV20-1 with TRBJ1-5; perhaps TRBD1 as D (5 bases). Trimming removed 3 bases at V and 3 bases at J, with 15 bases between. The CDR3 contains 15 residues. Germline V gene data show CDR1 as DFQATT and CDR2 as SNEGSKA (reference sequence). The CDR3 DNA sequence: TGCAGTGCTAGGTGGGACCGAGGATTCAATCAGCCCCAGCATTTT. Protein product: CSARWDRGFNQPQHF.

This clonotype was detected many times. The genes are TRBV7-2 and TRBJ1-2, with D maybe TRBD1 (5 bases). Germline CDR1 reads SGHTA; CDR2 reads FQGNSA. Trimming took off 4 bases at V and 4 bases at J, with 13 bases between the two ends. The CDR3 totals 14 residues. CDR3 protein: CASSSGPSPYGYTF. The CDR3 bases are TGTGCCAGCAGCTCGGGACCGTCACCCTATGGCTACACCTTC. Full variable domain (outside the CDR3, taken from reference TRBV7-2 and TRBJ1-2): GAGVSQSPSNKVTEKGKDVELRCDPISGHTALYWYRQSLGQGLEFLIYFQGNSAPDKSGLPSDRFSAERTGGSVSTLTIQRTQQEDSAVYLCASSSGPSPYGYTFGSGTRLTVV.

This clonotype was seen at least ten times. The gene calls are TRBV18 and TRBJ1-6; a possible D gene is TRBD1 (6 bases). Germline-derived CDR1 and CDR2 are KGHSH and LQKENI. The CDR3 has 16 amino acids. V shed 5 bases and J shed 7 bases, with 18 bases lying between them. CDR3 sequence: CASSSNTGRPNSPLHF. The CDR3 nucleotides read TGTGCCAGCTCATCAAATACAGGGAGGCCAAATTCACCCCTCCACTTT.

This clonotype was picked up many times. This chain links TRBV25-1 with TRBJ2-1; D may be TRBD2 (5 bases). This CDR3 spans 14 amino acids. Trimming cost V 6 bases and J 2 bases, with 11 bases left between them. Germline CDR1 reads MGHDK; CDR2 reads SYGVNS. CDR3 nucleotides: TGTGCCAGCAGCCCGGGGAGCCCCTACAATGAGCAGTTCTTC. As protein: CASSPGSPYNEQFF.

Regarding this clonotype: Its ends do not fully match the called genes, so a read error is possible. This chain links TRBV20-1 with TRBJ2-5; weak D call: TRBD1 (5 bases). The CDR3 covers 14 residues. CDR1 DFQATT and CDR2 SNEGSKA come from the germline V gene (reference sequence). As DNA, the CDR3 is TGCAGTGCCCAGCTAGAGACAGTTCAAGAGACCGAGTACTTC. Its translation is CSAQLETVQETEYF.

In this sample, this clonotype turned up a few times. V is TRBV15 and J is TRBJ2-2, with 7 positions matching TRBD1. The CDR3 is 18 residues long. Unmatched junction bases numbered 11, after V lost 1 base and J lost 3 bases. Germline V gene sequence: CDR1 LNHNV, CDR2 YYDKDF (reference sequence). The CDR3 here is CATSRGDSSHFYTGELFF. The CDR3 nucleotides are TGTGCCACCAGCAGAGGGGACAGCTCCCATTTCTACACCGGGGAGCTGTTTTTT. The entire variable domain, with the rest obtained from reference TRBV15 and TRBJ2-2, is as follows: DAMVIQNPRYQVTQFGKPVTLSCSQTLNHNVMYWYQQKSSQAPKLLFHYYDKDFNNEADTPDNFQSRRPNTSFCFLDIRSPGLGDTAMYLCATSRGDSSHFYTGELFFGEGSRLTVL.

This clonotype was seen a few times. The CDR3, as DNA: TGTGCCAGCAGTGACCGCGGGGTAGCATACGAGCAGTACGTC. Amino acid sequence: CASSDRGVAYEQYV. V and J are TRBV6-1 and TRBJ2-7; a possible D gene is TRBD2 (6 bases). The CDR3 spans 14 residues. The V gene lost 3 bases and the J gene lost 4 bases, with 13 bases spanning the gap. Germline values: CDR1 MNHNS, CDR2 SASEGT.

In this sample, this clonotype turned up many times. This chain connects TRBV20-1 to TRBJ2-1, with 13 bases aligning to TRBD2. There are 15 residues in the CDR3. Losses at the gene ends were 6 bases for V and 7 bases for J; bases not matched to a gene: 9. CDR1 DFQATT and CDR2 SNEGSKA come from the germline V gene (reference sequence). The CDR3: CSALGLAGVYNEQFF. The CDR3 DNA follows: TGCAGTGCCCTAGGACTAGCGGGAGTTTATAATGAGCAGTTCTTC.

This clonotype showed up many times. This chain links TRBV12-3 or TRBV12-4 with TRBJ1-2, with no clear D. With 3 bases removed from V and 4 bases from J, the gap between germline ends came to 6 bases. This CDR3 contains 12 residues. The CDR3 reads CASSLGFYGYTF. CDR3 nucleotides: TGTGCCAGCAGTTTGGGCTTCTATGGCTACACCTTC.

A few counts support this clonotype. The chain is built from TRBV6-2 or TRBV6-3 and TRBJ2-2, with D tentatively TRBD1 (6 bases). CDR3 length equals 15 residues. The V end lost 6 bases, the J end lost 2 bases, and 13 bases lay between the germline ends. Germline CDR1 reads MNHEY; CDR2 reads SVGEGT. CDR3 coding DNA: TGTGCCAGCAGCAAGCCGGGACAAAACACCGGGGAGCTGTTTTTT. It encodes CASSKPGQNTGELFF.

The V call is TRBV12-3 or TRBV12-4, the J call TRBJ2-7; no definite D call. The ends were cut back, 7 bases at V and 2 bases at J, with 12 bases in the middle. This CDR3 spans 13 amino acids. CDR3 region: CASTPGQPYEQYF. CDR3 coding DNA: TGTGCCAGCACCCCAGGCCAACCCTACGAGCAGTACTTC.

This clonotype was observed a handful of times. V usage is TRBV6-1 and J usage is TRBJ1-1; unclear D gene. The V end lost 4 bases, the J end lost 1 base, and 7 bases lay between the germline ends. The CDR3 sequence is 13 residues long. The germline gives CDR1 MNHNS, CDR2 SASEGT. CDR3 protein: CASSGLTNTEAFF. The DNA for the CDR3 is TGTGCCAGCAGTGGACTGACGAACACTGAAGCTTTCTTT.

This clonotype was recorded many times. The chain uses TRBV12-3 or TRBV12-4 and TRBJ1-2; D is undetermined. CDR3 length: 13 residues. Between the trimmed V and J ends, which lost 5 bases and 5 bases, there was a span of 12 bases. This chain's CDR3 is CASSTERVYGYTF. Written as DNA, the CDR3 is TGTGCCAGCAGTACCGAGAGGGTTTATGGCTACACCTTC.

The sample holds a few counts of this clonotype. The CDR3 loop is CSARGTGSSYEQYF. The CDR3 DNA reads TGCAGTGCTAGAGGGACAGGGAGCTCCTACGAGCAGTACTTC. V usage is TRBV20-1 and J usage is TRBJ2-7, with TRBD1 matching over 8 bases. This CDR3 contains 14 residues. In germline, CDR1 is DFQATT, CDR2 SNEGSKA (reference sequence). J lost 0 bases, V lost 1 base, and 2 bases had no gene match.